This entry describes one T cell receptor beta chain. Its antigen is unknown. The data derive from a study of siplizumab effects on memory and regulatory T cells. Study results and limitations: It was not possible to assign a naive or memory phenotype to roughly 75-96% of proliferating CD4+ or CD8+ clones. Whether the proliferating Tregs (from siplizumab cultures) were suppressive was not confirmed. Naive T cells seemed more diverse than memory cells and seemed major alloresponse contributors.

Repertoires were generated with immunoSEQ multiplex PCR, while TCRdb's copy carries only in-frame clones and drops some. The table records about 110,000 clones, over 85% of them present only once. Sequencing was performed on CD4+ T cells sorted from blood. The sequence came from a human donor in good health.

The CDR3 region is CASSIIIADGTEAFF. The CDR3 DNA reads TGTGCCAGTAGTATTATAATCGCGGACGGCACTGAAGCTTTCTTT. V usage is TRBV19 and J usage is TRBJ1-1; D is ambiguous. Trimming took off 3 bases at V and 4 bases at J, with 15 bases between the two ends. CDR1 and CDR2 from the germline V gene are LNHDA and SQIVND (reference sequence). This CDR3 region has 15 residues.